This TCR beta chain emerged from a study of T-cell memory formation after mild COVID-19 (dated by TCRdb to the early 2020s). Describing the broader study: TCR sequence clusters from the two donors were largely donor specific. In a couple of donors, T-cell clones that expanded and contracted after mild COVID-19 were followed by sequencing TCRalpha and TCRbeta repertoires longitudinally. Two young, previously healthy adult volunteers made up the cohort, one male and one female. Overall study outcomes, separate from this receptor: Clones contracting from day 15 to 85 had balanced CD4/CD8 phenotypes, while a second wave expanding from day 15 to 37 was biased towards CD4+. Contracting CD4+ clones turned up mainly in the CM and EM memory subsets, whereas EMRA was where CD8+ clones were enriched. Some responding clones were detected in pre-infection memory, suggesting pre-existing cross-reactive memory T cells joined the SARS-CoV-2 response. Whether the second-wave clones peaking on day 37 were SARS-CoV-2 specific was not confirmed. Only two mild cases were covered in the study, and larger cohorts including severe cases with pre-infection samples were considered necessary.

V lost 1 base and J lost 1 base; the stretch between them is 8 bases long. CDR1 is given as LGHNA and CDR2 as YSLEER, both from the germline V gene. Measured from the cysteine to the phenylalanine, the CDR3 is 14 residues long. Left in the record is the CDR3 DNA by itself, 42 bases read in frame from the first base. TCRdb names Illumina NovaSeq 6000 as the instrument used. cDNA libraries for TCRalpha and TCRbeta were prepared by 5'RACE using constant-segment primers, with sample barcodes and unique molecular identifiers added. Trizol reagent was used to extract RNA from every sample. Amplification of the libraries took two PCR steps, and the second step added a second sample barcode plus Illumina TruSeq adapters. The libraries were sequenced on an Illumina NovaSeq using 2 x 150 bp paired-end reads. In the original analysis: Demultiplexing of reads and collapsing into UMI-guided consensus sequences were performed with migec v1.2.7. Using mixcr v2.1.11, the UMI consensuses were aligned to TRA and TRB V and J templates and assembled into clonotypes. Expanded or contracted clonotypes were those called significant by both edgeR and NoisET, with noise models trained on biological replicates. For edgeR calls, a false discovery rate-adjusted p below 0.01 and a log2 fold-change threshold of 1 were applied. As an exploratory analysis of dynamics, max-normalized trajectories of the 1000 most abundant clonotypes were examined by PCA with hierarchical clustering. Each responding clone was given a CD4 or CD8 phenotype based on the CD4+ and CD8+ repertoires, which had been sequenced separately. The public reads were run again by TCRdb, first through fastp at Q25 and then through MiXCR, and only productive beta chains were kept. Every distinct CDR3 protein forms one entry, paired with its most common genes and DNA. The V and J calls, along with clone size, are taken from TCRdb and not from the paper's own processing. The sample yields about 440,000 distinct CDR3 sequences; roughly 20% were counted once. In total, the top ten clones hold 8.4% of the sample.

Ficoll-Paque density gradient centrifugation was the method used to isolate PBMCs. Remarks on this clonotype: The antigen it binds to is not known. Per-base qualities were not stored, and no clone one base away is much larger.

The sequence came from an adult woman who had mild COVID-19 (a few samples of this study predate the infection). The sample titles of this study are shuffled in the database, so cell type and time point are left out; the donor was told from shared clones. Material for sequencing was PBMCs or a T cell subset sorted from them (not recorded which). The rearrangement joined TRBV4-3 to TRBJ2-7, with an unclear D gene assignment. In nucleotides, the sequence is TGCGCCAGCAGCCAAGTCGTTAATTCCTACGAGCAGTACTTC. Its protein reads: CASSQVVNSYEQYF.